This T cell receptor (beta chain) was retrieved from a study of blood T cell repertoires in COVID-19. Overall study context: PBMCs, B-cell-depleted T cells, or T cells were the source of the cDNA or gDNA that made up the material.

The CDR3 sequence is 17 residues long. Germline CDR1 MDHEN, CDR2 SYDVKM. Trimming at V came to 5 bases and at J to 3 bases, leaving 10 bases not matched to a gene. Original processing methods: Estimated nucleated cell counts came from reference gene primer amplification. Repertoires were generated with immunoSEQ multiplex PCR, while TCRdb's copy carries only in-frame clones and drops some. From that table come the V and J calls and clone size; the DNA was used to work out D and trimming. The data show 95,000 to 110,000 clones, roughly 84% seen once. The TCR sequence derives from a human donor in a cohort sampled during active COVID-19. Sequenced material: peripheral blood. The V and J genes are TRBV28 and TRBJ2-5, with TRBD2 identical over 12 bases. The CDR3 loop is CASSRLGLAGGKETQYF. In DNA, the CDR3 is TGTGCCAGCAGTCGGTTAGGTCTAGCGGGGGGGAAAGAGACCCAGTACTTC.